Below are 26 T cell receptor beta chains sequenced from a single sample in a study of T cells in Graves' hyperthyroidism and ophthalmopathy. RNA transcripts gave rise to amplified TCR beta CDR3 regions. During a first-round RT-PCR of the TCR CDR3, the HTBI primer set was used. One entry per CDR3 protein, called by TCRdb with MiXCR from the multiplex PCR reads. The sample includes around 500,000 distinct CDR3 sequences, about 15% of them seen just once. Specimen: blood. These TCRs come from a woman in her 30s with Graves' ophthalmopathy.

This clonotype was observed at least ten times. V and J are TRBV5-4 and TRBJ1-1; no definite D call. The CDR3 loop spans 10 amino acids. In germline, CDR1 is SGHNT, CDR2 YYREEE (reference sequence). Trimming took off 4 bases at V and 7 bases at J, with 5 bases between the two ends. As DNA, the CDR3 is TGTGCCAGCAGCCAAGATGAAGCTTTCTTT. Translation gives CASSQDEAFF.

In its sample, this clonotype was seen a few times. This chain connects TRBV6-1 to TRBJ2-7; D not resolved. Trimming removed 4 bases from V and 6 bases from J, with 10 bases in between. This CDR3 has 12 amino acids. CDR1 and CDR2 from the germline V gene are MNHNS and SASEGT. Here the CDR3 reads CASSAVGGEQYF. The CDR3 nucleotides are TGTGCCAGCAGTGCGGTCGGCGGCGAGCAGTACTTC.

The chain employs TRBV30 and TRBJ1-1; D not resolved. Trimming took off 1 base at V and 7 bases at J, with 16 bases between the two ends. CDR1 is GTSNPN and CDR2 is SVGIG in the germline V gene (reference sequence). The CDR3 is 14 amino acids. CDR3 DNA sequence: TGTGCCTGGAGTGGCAGGCCGGTGTTGGGTGAAGCTTTCTTT. Translation gives CAWSGRPVLGEAFF.

This clonotype showed up many times. The chain carries TRBV30 and TRBJ2-1; D might be TRBD1 (5 bases). The germline gives CDR1 GTSNPN, CDR2 SVGIG (reference sequence). V shed 2 bases and J shed 9 bases, with 17 bases lying between them. CDR3 length: 14 residues. The CDR3 spells CAWSHGPRRGEQFF. CDR3 DNA: TGTGCCTGGAGTCACGGACCCAGAAGGGGTGAGCAGTTCTTC.

With respect to this clonotype: Compared with germline, one end of the junction differs, possibly owing to a read error. This chain's CDR3 is CAGTHAAQTGDTIYF. The CDR3 DNA follows: TGTGCCGGCACCCACGCGGCCCAGACTGGAGACACCATATATTTT. The chain uses TRBV6-1 and TRBJ1-3; D is ambiguous. In germline, CDR1 is MNHNS, CDR2 SASEGT. The CDR3 is 15 amino acids.

V and J are TRBV6-2 or TRBV6-3 and TRBJ2-3; 11 bases line up with TRBD2. Trimming took 2 bases from V and 0 from J; bases not matched to a gene: 4. Germline V CDR1 and CDR2: MNHEY, SVGEGT. This CDR3 spans 17 amino acids. CDR3 loop: CASSYSLAGGSTDTQYF. The CDR3 nucleotides are TGTGCCAGCAGTTACAGTCTAGCGGGAGGTAGCACAGATACGCAGTATTTT.

In its sample, this clonotype was seen many times. This chain links TRBV7-9 with TRBJ2-5; no definite D call. Germline V gene lookup returns CDR1 SEHNR and CDR2 FQNEAQ (reference sequence). V was cut by 0 bases and J by 6 bases, with 5 bases left in between. The CDR3 contains 12 residues. For the CDR3, the DNA is TGTGCCAGCAGCTTAGCAGAAAAGACCCAGTACTTC. Translating it yields CASSLAEKTQYF.

Details on this clonotype: It may be a read error: a sequence one base away is much more abundant. The chain joins TRBV3-1 to TRBJ2-5, with TRBD2 matching over 10 bases. V dropped 2 bases and J dropped 9; count of bases not matched to a gene: 9. Germline loops: CDR1 LGHDT, CDR2 YNNKEL (reference sequence). CDR3 size: 15 residues. CDR3 coding DNA: TGTGCCAGCAGCCAACCCGTAGCGGGAGGCGAGGCCCAGTACTTC. Translation: CASSQPVAGGEAQYF.

This clonotype was seen at least ten times. The chain couples TRBV11-1 to TRBJ2-4; unclear D gene. The CDR3 length is 12 residues. From germline, CDR1 is SGHAT and CDR2 FQDESV (reference sequence). V was cut by 5 bases and J by 10 bases, with 12 bases left in between. The CDR3, as DNA: TGTGCCAGCAGCGCTCCTTGGGAAATTCAGTACTTC. It specifies CASSAPWEIQYF.

V and J are TRBV12-3 or TRBV12-4 and TRBJ2-7, with TRBD1 matching over 7 bases. Trimming removed 1 base from V and 0 bases from J; junction bases left unmatched: 3. The CDR3 has 15 residues. The CDR3 nucleotides read TGTGCCAGCAGTTTAGTAGGGGGCCTCTCCTACGAGCAGTACTTC. Amino acids: CASSLVGGLSYEQYF.

At least ten counts were recorded for this clonotype. The V and J genes are TRBV12-3 or TRBV12-4 and TRBJ1-1; D might be TRBD1 (6 bases). The CDR3 loop spans 14 amino acids. V lost 2 bases and J 1 base, leaving 8 bases between the germline ends. The CDR3 here is CASSLIQGNTEAFF. The CDR3 nucleotides are TGTGCCAGCAGTTTAATACAGGGGAACACTGAAGCTTTCTTT.

About this clonotype itself: A read error may be the cause here, since a much bigger clone is one base away. The chain is built from TRBV28 and TRBJ2-5; 7 bases align to TRBD1. V lost 5 bases, J lost 11 bases, and 20 bases stayed unmatched. Germline CDR1 is MDHEN and CDR2 is SYDVKM. This CDR3 is built from 16 residues. CDR3 sequence: CASSTWDSLKPYKQYF. CDR3 nucleotide sequence: TGTGCCAGCAGTACCTGGGACAGCCTCAAACCGTACAAGCAGTACTTC.

In this sample, this clonotype turned up many times. The chain uses TRBV7-9 and TRBJ2-2, with 14 bases that match TRBD2. V gave up 6 bases and J gave up 6 bases; unmatched junction bases: 9. The length of the CDR3 is 17 residues. Germline CDR1 is SEHNR and CDR2 is FQNEAQ (reference sequence). The CDR3 nucleotides read TGTGCCAGCAGACCTGGGACTAGCGGGAGTAAGGCCGGGGAGCTGTTTTTT. It specifies CASRPGTSGSKAGELFF. The complete variable domain, with remaining parts taken from reference TRBV7-9 and TRBJ2-2, reads DTGVSQNPRHKITKRGQNVTFRCDPISEHNRLYWYRQTLGQGPEFLTYFQNEAQLEKSRLLSDRFSAERPKGSFSTLEIQRTEQGDSAMYLCASRPGTSGSKAGELFFGEGSRLTVL.

The chain employs TRBV5-1 and TRBJ2-7; TRBD1 or TRBD2 may be the D gene (5 bases each). The V and J ends lost 5 bases and 3 bases respectively, with 21 bases between them. The germline V gene has CDR1 SGHRS and CDR2 YFSETQ. The CDR3 consists of 16 residues. CDR3 sequence: CASRFEGSSFLYEQYF. CDR3 DNA: TGCGCCAGCAGGTTCGAGGGGTCTAGTTTTCTCTACGAGCAGTACTTC.

In its sample, this clonotype was seen many times. The chain is built from TRBV12-3 or TRBV12-4 and TRBJ2-5; 9 nucleotides match TRBD2. V shed 3 bases and J 2 bases; nucleotides not matched to a gene: 4. CDR3 length: 15 residues. CDR3 nucleotide sequence: TGTGCCAGCAGTTTTAGTGCGGGGGGGCAAGAGACCCAGTACTTC. This codes for CASSFSAGGQETQYF.

This clonotype came up many times. The chain employs TRBV7-2 and TRBJ2-5; 11 nucleotides line up with TRBD2. V lost 2 bases and J lost 1; bases outside the gene matches: 3. The CDR3 loop spans 16 amino acids. CDR1 SGHTA and CDR2 FQGNSA come from the germline V gene. The DNA of the CDR3 is TGTGCCAGCAGCTTACTTAGCGGGAGGGCCCAAGAGACCCAGTACTTC. It specifies CASSLLSGRAQETQYF.

The chain employs TRBV19 and TRBJ1-3, with no clear D. Germline CDR1 and CDR2: LNHDA and SQIVND (reference sequence). The CDR3 consists of 14 residues. Trimming removed 9 bases at V and 0 bases at J, with 12 bases between. The CDR3 loop reads CASLGTFSGNTIYF. CDR3 DNA sequence: TGTGCCAGCCTCGGAACCTTCTCTGGAAACACCATATATTTT.

The V gene is TRBV18, the J gene TRBJ1-5, with D hard to call. Germline V CDR1 and CDR2: KGHSH, LQKENI. Deletions cut 2 bases from V and 5 bases from J, with 7 bases between. CDR3 size: 13 residues. The CDR3 DNA reads TGTGCCAGCTCACCAGCCCTTTATCAGCCCCAGCATTTT. Its translation is CASSPALYQPQHF.

The genes are TRBV9 and TRBJ2-1, with 8 bases fitting TRBD2. The V gene end was trimmed by 0 bases and the J gene end by 8 bases; junction bases not matched to a gene: 7. The CDR3 has 15 residues. CDR1 is SGDLS and CDR2 is YYNGEE in the germline V gene. CDR3 bases: TGTGCCAGCAGCGTAGGAAGCGGGAGTTCCCATGAGCAGTTCTTC. Amino acids: CASSVGSGSSHEQFF.

Concerning this clonotype: This clone may be a read error of a much larger clone one base away. The chain carries TRBV28 and TRBJ1-2; no clear D. The CDR3 contains 12 residues. V was shortened by 2 bases and J by 5 bases, with 6 bases between the two germline ends. The germline CDR1 and CDR2 sequences are MDHEN and SYDVKM. As DNA, the CDR3 is TGTGCCAGCAGTTTACTGGAGTATGGCTACACCTTC. Its translation is CASSLLEYGYTF.

This chain joins TRBV4-1 and TRBJ2-1, with unresolved D. The CDR3 sequence is 13 residues long. V shed 1 base and J shed 9 bases, with 10 bases lying between them. Germline V gene lookup returns CDR1 MGHRA and CDR2 YSYEKL. The CDR3 protein is CASSQAVPREQFF. CDR3 coding DNA: TGCGCCAGCAGCCAAGCGGTTCCTCGTGAGCAGTTCTTC.

This clonotype was observed a few times. The chain uses TRBV5-6 and TRBJ2-7, with 9 bases aligning to TRBD2. Per the germline V gene, CDR1 is SGHDT and CDR2 is YYEEEE. The J segment lost 6 bases and the V segment lost 2 bases, leaving 9 bases of the junction unmatched. This CDR3 comprises 15 residues. The CDR3: CASSLASGITGEQYF. DNA for the CDR3: TGTGCCAGCAGCTTAGCTAGCGGGATCACGGGCGAGCAGTACTTC.

This clonotype was counted many times. The chain combines TRBV7-2 with TRBJ2-6; D is perhaps TRBD1 (7 bases). Germline V gene data show CDR1 as SGHTA and CDR2 as FQGNSA. V gave up 1 base and J gave up 10 bases, with 17 bases separating them. CDR3 length: 16 amino acids. The CDR3 DNA is TGTGCCAGCAGCTTAGACGCCAGGGGGGCCCGAAACGTCCTGACTTTC. This encodes CASSLDARGARNVLTF.

The J gene is TRBJ1-1, the V gene TRBV30, with a tentative D call TRBD1 (6 bases). V lost 0 bases and J 6 bases, leaving 8 bases between the germline ends. The germline gives CDR1 GTSNPN, CDR2 SVGIG (reference sequence). This CDR3 contains 12 residues. The CDR3 loop reads CAWSVEGAEAFF. Here the CDR3 DNA reads TGTGCCTGGAGTGTAGAGGGGGCTGAAGCTTTCTTT.

The chain links TRBV7-8 to TRBJ2-5; D tentatively fits TRBD1 or TRBD2 (5 bases each). CDR3 length equals 12 residues. V was clipped by 5 bases and J by 7 bases, with 11 bases between them. From germline, CDR1 is SGHVS and CDR2 FQNEAQ. The CDR3 DNA reads as TGTGCCAGCAGCCTGTTTGGGGGGACCCAGTACTTC. Translation gives CASSLFGGTQYF.

The J gene is TRBJ2-1, the V gene TRBV14; D is possibly TRBD1 (6 bases). V lost 3 bases, J lost 0 bases, and 15 bases lay in between. This CDR3 contains 17 residues. Germline values: CDR1 SGHDN, CDR2 FVKESK. The CDR3 here is CASSHQTGTLSYNEQFF. The CDR3 region has the DNA TGTGCCAGCAGCCATCAGACCGGGACACTCTCCTACAATGAGCAGTTCTTC.